This entry describes one TCR beta chain. Enrolment of Seattle patients took place during active infection, and they were followed longitudinally. This entry belongs to a study of blood T cell repertoires in COVID-19. Turning to the study itself: Researchers got acute and convalescent COVID-19 samples from the United States, Italy and Spain. In each case, the material was cDNA or gDNA derived from T cells, B-cell-depleted T cells, or PBMCs.

Sequencing was performed with immunoSEQ multiplex PCR; in TCRdb, only in-frame clones are kept and a portion is missing. This table has almost 400,000 clones, more than 70% appearing once. CDR1 and CDR2 (germline): MNHNY, SVGAGI (reference sequence). The CDR3 is 13 residues long. Losses at the gene ends were 6 bases for V and 3 bases for J; bases not matched to a gene: 2. The sequenced sample consisted of peripheral blood. The clonotype comes from a woman aged 55 to 70 with COVID-19, enrolled during active disease. The chain is built from TRBV6-6 and TRBJ1-1, with 9 bases matching TRBD1. The CDR3 sequence is CASRRTGDTEAFF. CDR3 nucleotides: TGTGCCAGCAGGCGGACAGGGGACACTGAAGCTTTCTTT.